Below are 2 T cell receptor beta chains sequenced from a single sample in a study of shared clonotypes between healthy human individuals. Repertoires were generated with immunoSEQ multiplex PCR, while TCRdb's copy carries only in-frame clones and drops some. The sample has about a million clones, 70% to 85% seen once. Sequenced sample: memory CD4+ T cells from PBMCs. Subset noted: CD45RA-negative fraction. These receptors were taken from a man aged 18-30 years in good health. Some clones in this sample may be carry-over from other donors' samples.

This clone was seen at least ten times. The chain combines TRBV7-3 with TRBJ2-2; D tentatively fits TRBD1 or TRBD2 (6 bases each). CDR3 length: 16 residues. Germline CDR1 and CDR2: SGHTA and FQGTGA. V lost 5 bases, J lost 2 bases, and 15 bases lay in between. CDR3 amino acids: CASSPQGRGNTGELFF. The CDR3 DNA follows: TGTGCCAGCAGCCCCCAGGGGCGGGGAAACACCGGGGAGCTGTTTTTT.

The CDR3 coding sequence is TGTGCCAGCAGCTTAGGAGGCCCAGGGGTGCCTGGGGCCAACGTCCTGACTTTC. Protein: CASSLGGPGVPGANVLTF. The chain recombines TRBV7-8 with TRBJ2-6, with D tentatively TRBD1 (6 bases). CDR1 and CDR2 (germline): SGHVS, FQNEAQ. The CDR3 has 18 residues. The V end was cut by 1 base, the J end by 2 bases, with 15 bases between.